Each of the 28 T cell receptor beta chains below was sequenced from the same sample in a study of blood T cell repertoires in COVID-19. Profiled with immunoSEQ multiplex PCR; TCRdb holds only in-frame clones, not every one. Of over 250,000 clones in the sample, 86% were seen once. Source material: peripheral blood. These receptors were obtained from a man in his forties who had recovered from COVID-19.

CDR3 nucleotide sequence: TGTGCCAGCAGCTTGGTAAAGGGCCGGGGGGCCCGTGGCTACACCTTC. This gives the protein CASSLVKGRGARGYTF. V is TRBV5-6 and J is TRBJ1-2; weak D call: TRBD1 (6 bases). CDR1 is SGHDT and CDR2 is YYEEEE in the germline V gene. V lost 0 bases and J 7 bases, leaving 19 bases between the germline ends. The CDR3 sequence is 16 residues long.

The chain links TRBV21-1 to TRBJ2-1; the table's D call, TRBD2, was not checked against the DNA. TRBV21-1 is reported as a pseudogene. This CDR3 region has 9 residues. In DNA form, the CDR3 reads TGTGCCAGCAGCCCTGGGAGGTTCTTC. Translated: CASSPGRFF.

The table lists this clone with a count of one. CDR3 nucleotide sequence: TGCAGCGTTTTGACAGGGGGCGAGACCCAGTACTTC. Translation: CSVLTGGETQYF. The chain couples TRBV29-1 to TRBJ2-5; 10 bases fit TRBD1. The germline V gene has CDR1 SQVTM and CDR2 ANQGSEA. The V segment lost 5 bases and the J segment 5 bases; nucleotides outside the gene matches: 2. There are 12 residues in the CDR3.

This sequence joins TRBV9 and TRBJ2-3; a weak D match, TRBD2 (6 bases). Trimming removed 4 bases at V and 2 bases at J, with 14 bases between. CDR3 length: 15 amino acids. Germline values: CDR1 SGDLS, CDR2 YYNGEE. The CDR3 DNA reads TGTGCCAGCAGCCCCCGGGGGACCACCACAGATACGCAGTATTTT. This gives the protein CASSPRGTTTDTQYF.

Written as DNA, the CDR3 is TGTGCCAGCAGGGCGGGACAGGGCCCCTATGGCTACACCTTC. This translates into CASRAGQGPYGYTF. The gene calls are TRBV2 and TRBJ1-2, with 9 nucleotides matching TRBD1. CDR3 length: 14 residues. Germline values: CDR1 SNHLY, CDR2 FYNNEI. V shed 6 bases, J shed 4 bases, and the junction held 6 bases outside the gene matches.

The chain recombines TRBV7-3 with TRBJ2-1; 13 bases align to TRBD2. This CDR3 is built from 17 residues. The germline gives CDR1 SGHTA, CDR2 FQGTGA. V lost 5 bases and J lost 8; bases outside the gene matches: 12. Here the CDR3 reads CASSPRGTSGIFDEQFF. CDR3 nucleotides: TGTGCCAGCAGCCCGCGGGGGACTAGCGGGATTTTCGATGAGCAGTTCTTC.

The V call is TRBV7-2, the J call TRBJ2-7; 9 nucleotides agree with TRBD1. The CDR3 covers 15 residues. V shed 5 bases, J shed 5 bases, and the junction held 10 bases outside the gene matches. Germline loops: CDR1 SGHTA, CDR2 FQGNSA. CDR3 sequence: CASSITGTGFHEQYF. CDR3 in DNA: TGTGCCAGCAGCATCACCGGGACAGGGTTCCACGAGCAGTACTTC. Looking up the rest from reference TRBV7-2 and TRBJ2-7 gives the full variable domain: GAGVSQSPSNKVTEKGKDVELRCDPISGHTALYWYRQSLGQGLEFLIYFQGNSAPDKSGLPSDRFSAERTGGSVSTLTIQRTQQEDSAVYLCASSITGTGFHEQYFGPGTRLTVT.

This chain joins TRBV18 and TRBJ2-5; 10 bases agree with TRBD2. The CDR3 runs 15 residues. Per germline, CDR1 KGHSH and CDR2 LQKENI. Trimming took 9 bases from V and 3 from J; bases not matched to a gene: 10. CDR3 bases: TGTGCCAGTCAGTCGCTAGCGGGGGAGAAAGAGACCCAGTACTTC. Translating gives CASQSLAGEKETQYF.

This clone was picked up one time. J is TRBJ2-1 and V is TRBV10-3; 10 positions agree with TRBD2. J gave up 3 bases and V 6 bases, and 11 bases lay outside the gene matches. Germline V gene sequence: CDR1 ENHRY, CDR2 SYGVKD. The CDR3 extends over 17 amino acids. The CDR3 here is CAISRTSGNTFYNEQFF. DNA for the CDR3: TGTGCCATCAGCCGGACTAGCGGAAACACCTTCTACAATGAGCAGTTCTTC.

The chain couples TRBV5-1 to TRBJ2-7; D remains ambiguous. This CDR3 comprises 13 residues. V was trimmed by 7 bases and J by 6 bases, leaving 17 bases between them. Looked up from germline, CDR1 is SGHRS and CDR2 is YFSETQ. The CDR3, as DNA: TGCGCCAGCGCCCTAAATAGTAAGCTCGAGCAGTACTTC. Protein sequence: CASALNSKLEQYF.

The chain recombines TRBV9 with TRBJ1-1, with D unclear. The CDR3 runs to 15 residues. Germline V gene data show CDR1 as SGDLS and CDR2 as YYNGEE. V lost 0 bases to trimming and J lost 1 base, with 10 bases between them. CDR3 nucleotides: TGTGCCAGCAGCGTAGGATGGAGTCAGAACACTGAAGCTTTCTTT. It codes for CASSVGWSQNTEAFF.

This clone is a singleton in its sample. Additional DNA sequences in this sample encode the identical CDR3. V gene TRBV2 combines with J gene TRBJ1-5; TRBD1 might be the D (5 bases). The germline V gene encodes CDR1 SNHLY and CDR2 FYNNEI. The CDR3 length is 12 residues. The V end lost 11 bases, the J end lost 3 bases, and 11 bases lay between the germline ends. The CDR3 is CASAGSNQPQHF. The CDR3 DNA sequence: TGTGCCTCGGCAGGGTCCAATCAGCCCCAGCATTTT.

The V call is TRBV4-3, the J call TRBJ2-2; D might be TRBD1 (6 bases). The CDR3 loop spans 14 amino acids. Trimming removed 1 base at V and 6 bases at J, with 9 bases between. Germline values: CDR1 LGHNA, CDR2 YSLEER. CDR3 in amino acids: CASSQVTGSGELFF. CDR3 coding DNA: TGCGCCAGCAGCCAAGTTACAGGGTCCGGGGAGCTGTTTTTT.

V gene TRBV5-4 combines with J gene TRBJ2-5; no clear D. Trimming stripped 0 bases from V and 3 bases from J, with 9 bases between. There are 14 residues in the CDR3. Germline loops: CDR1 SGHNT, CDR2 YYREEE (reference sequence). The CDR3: CASSLDSRKETQYF. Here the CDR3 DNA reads TGTGCCAGCAGCTTGGATAGTAGAAAAGAGACCCAGTACTTC.

The CDR3 loop is CASSLEPYSPYEQYF. The CDR3 DNA follows: TGTGCCAGCAGCTTAGAACCATACTCCCCATACGAGCAGTACTTC. The chain carries TRBV7-2 and TRBJ2-7; D uncertain. Germline V gives CDR1 SGHTA, CDR2 FQGNSA. The CDR3 is 15 residues long. V was trimmed by 1 base and J by 4 bases, leaving 14 bases between them. Complete variable domain (other parts from reference TRBV7-2 and TRBJ2-7): GAGVSQSPSNKVTEKGKDVELRCDPISGHTALYWYRQSLGQGLEFLIYFQGNSAPDKSGLPSDRFSAERTGGSVSTLTIQRTQQEDSAVYLCASSLEPYSPYEQYFGPGTRLTVT.

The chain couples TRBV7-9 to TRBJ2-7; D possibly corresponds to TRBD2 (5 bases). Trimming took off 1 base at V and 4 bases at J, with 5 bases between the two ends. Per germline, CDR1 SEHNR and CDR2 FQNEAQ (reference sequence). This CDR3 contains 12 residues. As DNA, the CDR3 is TGTGCCAGCAGCTTAGGGACTTACGAGCAGTACTTC. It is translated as CASSLGTYEQYF.

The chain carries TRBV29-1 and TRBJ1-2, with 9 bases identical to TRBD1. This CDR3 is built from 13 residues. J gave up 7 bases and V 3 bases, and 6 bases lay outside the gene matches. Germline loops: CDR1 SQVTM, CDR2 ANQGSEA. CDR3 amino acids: CSVDTGTGRGYTF. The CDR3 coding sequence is TGCAGCGTTGACACCGGGACAGGGCGTGGCTACACCTTC.

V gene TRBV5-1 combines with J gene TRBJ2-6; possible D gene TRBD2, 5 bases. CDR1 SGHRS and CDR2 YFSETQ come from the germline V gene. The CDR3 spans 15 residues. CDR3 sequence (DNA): TGCGCAGGCCGAGGGAATGTGTCTGGGGCCAACGTCCTGACTTTC. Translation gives CAGRGNVSGANVLTF.

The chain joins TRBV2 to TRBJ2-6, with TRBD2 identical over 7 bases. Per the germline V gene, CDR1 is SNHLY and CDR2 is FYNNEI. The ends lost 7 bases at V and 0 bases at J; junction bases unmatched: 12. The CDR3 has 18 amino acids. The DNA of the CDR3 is TGTGCCAGCACCCTCCCGGGCAGCGGGGCCTCTGGGGCCAACGTCCTGACTTTC. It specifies CASTLPGSGASGANVLTF. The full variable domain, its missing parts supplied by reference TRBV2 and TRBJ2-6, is EPEVTQTPSHQVTQMGQEVILRCVPISNHLYFYWYRQILGQKVEFLVSFYNNEISEKSEIFDDQFSVERPDGSNFTLKIRSTKLEDSAMYFCASTLPGSGASGANVLTFGAGSRLTVL.

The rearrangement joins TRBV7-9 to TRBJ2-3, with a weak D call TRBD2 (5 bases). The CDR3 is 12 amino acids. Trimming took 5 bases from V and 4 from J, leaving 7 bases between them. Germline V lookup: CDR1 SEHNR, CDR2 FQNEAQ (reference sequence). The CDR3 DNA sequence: TGTGCCAGCAGCCAGGAGGCAGATACGCAGTATTTT. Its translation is CASSQEADTQYF.

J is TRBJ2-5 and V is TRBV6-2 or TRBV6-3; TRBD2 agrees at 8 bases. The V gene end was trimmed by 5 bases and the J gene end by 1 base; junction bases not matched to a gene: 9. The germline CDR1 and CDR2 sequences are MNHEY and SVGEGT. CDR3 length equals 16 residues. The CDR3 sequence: CASSLGGAGAQETQYF. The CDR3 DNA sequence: TGTGCCAGCAGTCTCGGGGGAGCGGGGGCCCAAGAGACCCAGTACTTC.

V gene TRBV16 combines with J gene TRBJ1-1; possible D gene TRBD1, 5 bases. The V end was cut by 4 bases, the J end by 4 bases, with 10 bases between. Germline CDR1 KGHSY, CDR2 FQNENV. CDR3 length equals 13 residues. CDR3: CASSLSGGTEAFF. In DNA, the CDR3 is TGTGCCAGCAGCCTTTCGGGGGGCACTGAAGCTTTCTTT.

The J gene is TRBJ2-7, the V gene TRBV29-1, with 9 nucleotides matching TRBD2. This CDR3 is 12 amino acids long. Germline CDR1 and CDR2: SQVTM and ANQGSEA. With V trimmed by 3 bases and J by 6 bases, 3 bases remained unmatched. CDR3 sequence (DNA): TGCAGCGTTGATAGCGGGAGTTCCGAGCAGTACTTC. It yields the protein CSVDSGSSEQYF.

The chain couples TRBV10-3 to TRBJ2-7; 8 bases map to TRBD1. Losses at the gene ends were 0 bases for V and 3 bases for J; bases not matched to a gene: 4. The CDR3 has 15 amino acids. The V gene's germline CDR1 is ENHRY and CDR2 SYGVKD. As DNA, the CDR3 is TGTGCCATCAGTGAGTCGGACAGGGAATTCTACGAGCAGTACTTC. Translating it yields CAISESDREFYEQYF.

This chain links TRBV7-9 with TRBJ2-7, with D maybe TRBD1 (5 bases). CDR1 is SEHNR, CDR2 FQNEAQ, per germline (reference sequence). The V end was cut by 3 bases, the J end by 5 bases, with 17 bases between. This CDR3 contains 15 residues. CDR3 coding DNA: TGTGCCAGCAGCTTCCACAGGTCCCGGTCCGACGAGCAGTACTTC. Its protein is CASSFHRSRSDEQYF.

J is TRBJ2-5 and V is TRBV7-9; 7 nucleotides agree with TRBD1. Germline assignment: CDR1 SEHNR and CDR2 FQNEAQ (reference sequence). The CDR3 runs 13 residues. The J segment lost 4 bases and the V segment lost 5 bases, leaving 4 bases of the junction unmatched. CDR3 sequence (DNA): TGTGCCAGCAGCATTACAGGGGCAGAGACCCAGTACTTC. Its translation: CASSITGAETQYF.

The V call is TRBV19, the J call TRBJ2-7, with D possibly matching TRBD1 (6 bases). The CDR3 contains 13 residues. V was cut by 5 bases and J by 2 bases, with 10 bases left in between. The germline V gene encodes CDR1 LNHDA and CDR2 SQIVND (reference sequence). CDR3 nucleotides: TGTGCCAGTAGTCCCAGGACAGCCTACGAGCAGTACTTC. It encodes CASSPRTAYEQYF.

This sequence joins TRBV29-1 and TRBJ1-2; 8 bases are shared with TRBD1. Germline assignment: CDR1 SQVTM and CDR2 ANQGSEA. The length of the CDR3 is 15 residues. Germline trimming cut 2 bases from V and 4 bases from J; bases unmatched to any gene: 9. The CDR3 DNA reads TGCAGCGTTGAACGGCTTACCGACAGGGGCTATGGCTACACCTTC. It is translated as CSVERLTDRGYGYTF.